Following are 13 T cell receptor beta chains from one sample sequenced in a study of T cells in Graves' hyperthyroidism and ophthalmopathy. What was amplified from RNA transcripts were TCR beta CDR3 regions. During a first-round RT-PCR of the TCR CDR3, the HTBI primer set was used. TCRdb re-called the multiplex PCR reads through MiXCR, storing one row per CDR3 protein. The data contain 490,000 or so distinct CDR3 sequences, 15% to 20% of them singletons. The sample consisted of blood. The receptors come from a man between 40 and 49 years old with Graves' ophthalmopathy.

This clonotype was seen only a few times. The genes are TRBV6-1 and TRBJ1-4; D uncertain. The V gene's germline CDR1 is MNHNS and CDR2 SASEGT. The V and J ends lost 2 bases and 8 bases respectively, with 12 bases between them. This CDR3 contains 14 residues. DNA of the CDR3: TGTGCCAGCAGTGAATTTGGCCAACTAGAAAAACTGTTTTTT. Translating it yields CASSEFGQLEKLFF.

This clonotype has ten or more counts. CDR3 region: CAIREQVTQYF. The CDR3 DNA is TGTGCCATCAGGGAGCAAGTTACGCAGTATTTT. The gene calls are TRBV10-3 and TRBJ2-3, with D unresolved. This CDR3 is 11 amino acids long. V lost 6 bases, J lost 8 bases, and 9 bases lay in between. Germline-derived CDR1 and CDR2 are ENHRY and SYGVKD.

This clonotype was counted a few times. The rearrangement uses TRBV6-1 and TRBJ1-1; 8 bases align to TRBD1. The CDR3 runs to 15 residues. Germline V gene data show CDR1 as MNHNS and CDR2 as SASEGT. The junction had 6 bases not matched to a gene; V was cut back by 4 bases and J by 2 bases. CDR3 loop: CASSAGTGPNTEAFF. CDR3 nucleotide sequence: TGTGCCAGCAGTGCCGGGACAGGTCCAAACACTGAAGCTTTCTTT.

This clonotype has only a few counts. The V call is TRBV10-2, the J call TRBJ1-1, with 7 bases aligning to TRBD1. The V segment lost 9 bases and the J segment 1 base; nucleotides outside the gene matches: 14. Germline values: CDR1 WSHSY, CDR2 SAAADI. This CDR3 contains 16 residues. The CDR3 loop reads CARHRQGECRNTEAFF. The DNA for the CDR3 is TGCGCCAGACACCGACAGGGAGAATGCCGGAACACTGAAGCTTTCTTT.

This clonotype was detected a few times. CDR3 in DNA: TGTGCCAGCAGCCAAGCCGGGACAGAGACCTACGAGCAGTACTTC. This sequence encodes CASSQAGTETYEQYF. The rearrangement links TRBV4-2 to TRBJ2-7, with TRBD1 identical over 7 bases. CDR1 and CDR2 (germline): LGHNA, YNFKEQ. J was trimmed by 2 bases and V by 1 base; bases with no gene match: 5. The CDR3 is 15 amino acids.

The CDR3 protein is CSAPGGVGTSQYF. The CDR3 nucleotides are TGCAGTGCTCCCGGAGGGGTAGGCACCTCCCAGTACTTC. The J gene is TRBJ2-5, the V gene TRBV20-1; a possible D gene is TRBD2 (6 bases). Germline CDR1 reads DFQATT; CDR2 reads SNEGSKA (reference sequence). The CDR3 consists of 13 residues. V lost 5 bases to trimming and J lost 9 bases, with 19 bases between them.

The V gene is TRBV12-5, the J gene TRBJ2-1, with 8 bases aligning to TRBD2. V shed 0 bases, J shed 7 bases, and the junction held 8 bases outside the gene matches. This CDR3 is built from 16 residues. CDR1 is LGHNT, CDR2 FRNRAP, per germline. Here the CDR3 DNA reads TGTGCTAGTGGTTTGGTCCCGGGTACGGGGGGGAATGAGCAGTTCTTC. As protein: CASGLVPGTGGNEQFF.

This rearrangement joins TRBV7-8 to TRBJ2-3; 11 bases are a match to TRBD2. The CDR3 is made up of 17 amino acids. Germline values: CDR1 SGHVS, CDR2 FQNEAQ. Trimming cost V 4 bases and J 6 bases; bases outside gene matches: 12. Written as DNA, the CDR3 is TGTGCCAGCAGCTCCGGACTTCTAGCGGGAGGAAGGGATACGCAGTATTTT. Residues: CASSSGLLAGGRDTQYF.

V gene TRBV5-1 combines with J gene TRBJ2-5, with TRBD2 identical over 11 bases. Germline V gene lookup returns CDR1 SGHRS and CDR2 YFSETQ. The CDR3 loop spans 14 amino acids. Trimming removed 2 bases from V and 3 bases from J; junction bases left unmatched: 0. Here the CDR3 reads CASSLLAGEETQYF. CDR3 DNA: TGCGCCAGCAGCTTACTAGCGGGAGAAGAGACCCAGTACTTC. The full variable domain, its missing parts supplied by reference TRBV5-1 and TRBJ2-5, is KAGVTQTPRYLIKTRGQQVTLSCSPISGHRSVSWYQQTPGQGLQFLFEYFSETQRNKGNFPGRFSGRQFSNSRSEMNVSTLELGDSALYLCASSLLAGEETQYFGPGTRLLVL.

This clonotype turned up a few times. The rearrangement uses TRBV3-1 and TRBJ1-2; 7 bases line up with TRBD1. V was clipped by 3 bases and J by 0 bases; unmatched bases: 4. In germline, CDR1 is LGHDT, CDR2 YNNKEL (reference sequence). The CDR3 loop spans 15 amino acids. CDR3 in amino acids: CASSHGTESNYGYTF. The DNA of the CDR3 is TGTGCCAGCAGCCACGGGACAGAATCTAACTATGGCTACACCTTC. The whole variable domain, filled in from reference TRBV3-1 and TRBJ1-2, reads DTAVSQTPKYLVTQMGNDKSIKCEQNLGHDTMYWYKQDSKKFLKIMFSYNNKELIINETVPNRFSPKSPDKAHLNLHINSLELGDSAVYFCASSHGTESNYGYTFGSGTRLTVV.

This clonotype was seen repeatedly, ten times or more. The chain carries TRBV30 and TRBJ1-2, with D unclear. Per germline, CDR1 GTSNPN and CDR2 SVGIG (reference sequence). The V and J ends lost 3 bases and 4 bases respectively, with 6 bases between them. This CDR3 contains 11 residues. The CDR3 here is CAWRQFYGYTF. For the CDR3, the DNA is TGTGCCTGGAGACAGTTCTATGGCTACACCTTC.

The table lists this clonotype with a few counts. The genes are TRBV10-3 and TRBJ2-7; a weak D match, TRBD1 (6 bases). V shed 3 bases and J shed 3 bases, with 24 bases lying between them. CDR1 is ENHRY and CDR2 is SYGVKD in the germline V gene. The CDR3 totals 18 residues. The CDR3 here is CAISDSLGGSGAHYEQYF. The DNA of the CDR3 is TGTGCCATCAGTGACTCACTTGGGGGCAGCGGAGCGCACTACGAGCAGTACTTC.

This clonotype was counted a few times. The chain recombines TRBV6-4 with TRBJ2-3; 8 bases map to TRBD1. Trimming removed 6 bases from V and 4 bases from J; junction bases left unmatched: 6. The CDR3 contains 14 residues. Germline values: CDR1 MRHNA, CDR2 SNTAGT. CDR3 residues: CASRDRVNADTQYF. The CDR3 region has the DNA TGTGCCAGCAGGGACAGGGTAAATGCAGATACGCAGTATTTT.